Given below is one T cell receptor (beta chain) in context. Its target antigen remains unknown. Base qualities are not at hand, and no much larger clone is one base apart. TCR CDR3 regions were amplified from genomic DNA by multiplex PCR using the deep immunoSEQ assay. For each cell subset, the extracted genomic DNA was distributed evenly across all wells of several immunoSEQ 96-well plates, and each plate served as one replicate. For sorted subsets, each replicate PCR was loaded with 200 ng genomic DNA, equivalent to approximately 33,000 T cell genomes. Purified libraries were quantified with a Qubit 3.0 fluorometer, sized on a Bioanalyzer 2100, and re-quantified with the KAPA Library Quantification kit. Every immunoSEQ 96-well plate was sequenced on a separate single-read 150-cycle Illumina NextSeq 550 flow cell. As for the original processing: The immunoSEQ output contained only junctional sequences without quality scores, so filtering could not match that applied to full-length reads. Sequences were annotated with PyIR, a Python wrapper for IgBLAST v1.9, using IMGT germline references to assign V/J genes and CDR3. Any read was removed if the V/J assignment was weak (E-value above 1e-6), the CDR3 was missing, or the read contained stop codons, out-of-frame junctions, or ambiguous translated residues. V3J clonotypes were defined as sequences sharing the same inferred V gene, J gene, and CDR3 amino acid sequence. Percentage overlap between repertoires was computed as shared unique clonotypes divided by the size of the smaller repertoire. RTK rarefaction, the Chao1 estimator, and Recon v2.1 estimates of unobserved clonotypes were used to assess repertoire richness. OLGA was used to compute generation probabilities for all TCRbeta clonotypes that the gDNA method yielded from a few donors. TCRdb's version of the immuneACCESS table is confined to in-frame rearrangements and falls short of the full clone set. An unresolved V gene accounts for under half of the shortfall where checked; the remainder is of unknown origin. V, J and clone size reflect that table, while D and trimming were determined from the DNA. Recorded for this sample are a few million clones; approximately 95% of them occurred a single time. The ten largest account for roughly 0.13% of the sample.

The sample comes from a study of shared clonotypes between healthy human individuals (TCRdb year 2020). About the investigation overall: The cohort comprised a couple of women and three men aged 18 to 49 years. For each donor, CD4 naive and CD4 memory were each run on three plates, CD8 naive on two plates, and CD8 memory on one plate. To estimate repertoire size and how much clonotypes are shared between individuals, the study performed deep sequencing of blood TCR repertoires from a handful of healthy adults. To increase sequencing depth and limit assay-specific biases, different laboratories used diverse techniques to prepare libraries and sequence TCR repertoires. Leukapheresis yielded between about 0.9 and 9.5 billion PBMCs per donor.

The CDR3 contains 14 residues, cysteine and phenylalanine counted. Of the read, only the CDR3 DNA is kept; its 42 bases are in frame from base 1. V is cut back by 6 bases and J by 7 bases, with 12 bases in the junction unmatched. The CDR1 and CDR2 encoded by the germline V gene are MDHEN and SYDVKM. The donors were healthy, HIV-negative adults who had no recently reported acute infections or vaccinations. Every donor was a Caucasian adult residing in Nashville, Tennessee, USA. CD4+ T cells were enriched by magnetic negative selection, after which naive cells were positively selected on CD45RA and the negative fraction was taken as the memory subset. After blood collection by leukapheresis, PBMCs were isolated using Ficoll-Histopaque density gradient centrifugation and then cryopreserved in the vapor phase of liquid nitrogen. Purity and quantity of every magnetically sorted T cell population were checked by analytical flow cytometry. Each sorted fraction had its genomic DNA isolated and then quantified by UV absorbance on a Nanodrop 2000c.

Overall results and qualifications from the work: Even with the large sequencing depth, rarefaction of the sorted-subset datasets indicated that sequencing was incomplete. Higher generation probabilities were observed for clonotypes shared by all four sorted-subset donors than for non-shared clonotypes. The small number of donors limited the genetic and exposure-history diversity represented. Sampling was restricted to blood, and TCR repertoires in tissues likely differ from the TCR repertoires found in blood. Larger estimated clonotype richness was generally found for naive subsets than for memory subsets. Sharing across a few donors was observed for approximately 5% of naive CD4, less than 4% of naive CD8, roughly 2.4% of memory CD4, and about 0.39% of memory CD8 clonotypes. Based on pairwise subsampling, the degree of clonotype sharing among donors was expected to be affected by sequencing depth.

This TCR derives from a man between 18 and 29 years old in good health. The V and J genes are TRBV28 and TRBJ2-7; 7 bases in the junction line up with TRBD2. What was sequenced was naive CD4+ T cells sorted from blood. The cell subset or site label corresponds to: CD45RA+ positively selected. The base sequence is TGTGCCAGCAGGCCCTCCGGGGACTATTTTGAGCAGTACTTC. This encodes CASRPSGDYFEQYF.